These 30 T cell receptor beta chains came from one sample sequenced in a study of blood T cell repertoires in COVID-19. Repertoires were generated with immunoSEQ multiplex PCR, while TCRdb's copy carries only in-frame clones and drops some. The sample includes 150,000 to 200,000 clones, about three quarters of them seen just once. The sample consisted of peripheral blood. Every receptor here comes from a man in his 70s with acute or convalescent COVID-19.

The CDR3 nucleotides are TGCGCCAGCAGCCAAACCCCAACGGACAGGGGATATGGCTACACCTTC. Amino acids: CASSQTPTDRGYGYTF. J is TRBJ1-2 and V is TRBV5-1, with 9 bases identical to TRBD1. The V and J ends lost 4 bases and 5 bases, in that order; junction bases with no gene match: 12. The CDR3 is 16 residues long. CDR1 is SGHRS and CDR2 is YFSETQ in the germline V gene.

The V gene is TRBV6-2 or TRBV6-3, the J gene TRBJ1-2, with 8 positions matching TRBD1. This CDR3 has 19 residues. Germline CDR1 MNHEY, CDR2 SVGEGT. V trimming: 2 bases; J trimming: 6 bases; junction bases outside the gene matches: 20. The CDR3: CASSYLHRSSGQGPHGYTF. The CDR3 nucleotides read TGTGCCAGCAGTTACCTCCACCGGAGCTCAGGACAGGGCCCTCATGGCTACACCTTC.

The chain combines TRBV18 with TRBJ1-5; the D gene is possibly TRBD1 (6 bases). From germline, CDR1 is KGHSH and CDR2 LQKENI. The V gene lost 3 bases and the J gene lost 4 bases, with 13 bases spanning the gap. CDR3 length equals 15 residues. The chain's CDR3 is CASSPDSPLNQPQHF. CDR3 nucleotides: TGTGCCAGCTCACCGGACAGTCCCCTAAATCAGCCCCAGCATTTT.

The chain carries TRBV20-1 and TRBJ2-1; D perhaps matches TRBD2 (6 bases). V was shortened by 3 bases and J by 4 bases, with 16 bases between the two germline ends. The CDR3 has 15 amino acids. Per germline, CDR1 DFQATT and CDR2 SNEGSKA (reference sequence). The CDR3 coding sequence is TGCAGTGCTAGTCCCCCGGTGGAGGGGTACAATGAGCAGTTCTTC. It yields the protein CSASPPVEGYNEQFF.

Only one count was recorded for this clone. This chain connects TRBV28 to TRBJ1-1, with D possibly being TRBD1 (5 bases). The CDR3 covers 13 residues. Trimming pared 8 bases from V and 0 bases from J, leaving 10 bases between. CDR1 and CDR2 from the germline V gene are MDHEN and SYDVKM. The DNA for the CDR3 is TGTGCCAGCTGGGGGGAATTGAACACTGAAGCTTTCTTT. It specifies CASWGELNTEAFF. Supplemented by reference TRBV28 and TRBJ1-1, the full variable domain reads DVKVTQSSRYLVKRTGEKVFLECVQDMDHENMFWYRQDPGLGLRLIYFSYDVKMKEKGDIPEGYSVSREKKERFSLILESASTNQTSMYLCASWGELNTEAFFGQGTRLTVV.

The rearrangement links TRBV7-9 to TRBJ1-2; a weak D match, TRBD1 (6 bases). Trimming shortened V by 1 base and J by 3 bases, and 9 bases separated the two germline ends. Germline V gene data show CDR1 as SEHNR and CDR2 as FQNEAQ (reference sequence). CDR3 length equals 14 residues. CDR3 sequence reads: CASSLDQGHYGYTF. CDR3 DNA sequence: TGTGCCAGCAGCTTAGACCAGGGGCACTATGGCTACACCTTC.

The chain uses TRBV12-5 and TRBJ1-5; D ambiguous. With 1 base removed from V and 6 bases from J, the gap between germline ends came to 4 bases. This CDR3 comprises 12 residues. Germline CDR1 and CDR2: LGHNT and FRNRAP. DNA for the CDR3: TGTGCTAGTGGTTTGGCCGGTCAGCCCCAGCATTTT. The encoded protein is CASGLAGQPQHF.

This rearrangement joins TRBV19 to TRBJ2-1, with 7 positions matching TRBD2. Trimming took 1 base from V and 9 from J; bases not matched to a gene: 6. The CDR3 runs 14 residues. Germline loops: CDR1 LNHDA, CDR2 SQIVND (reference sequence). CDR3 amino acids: CASSIGDRLAEQFF. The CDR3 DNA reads TGTGCCAGTAGTATAGGGGATAGACTAGCTGAGCAGTTCTTC.

In DNA form, the CDR3 reads TGTGCCAGTAGAACAACCGCGGACACTGAAGCTTTCTTT. Its protein is CASRTTADTEAFF. V gene TRBV19 combines with J gene TRBJ1-1; no firm D call. The V gene lost 6 bases and the J gene lost 3 bases, with 11 bases spanning the gap. The CDR3 is made up of 13 amino acids. Germline loops: CDR1 LNHDA, CDR2 SQIVND (reference sequence).

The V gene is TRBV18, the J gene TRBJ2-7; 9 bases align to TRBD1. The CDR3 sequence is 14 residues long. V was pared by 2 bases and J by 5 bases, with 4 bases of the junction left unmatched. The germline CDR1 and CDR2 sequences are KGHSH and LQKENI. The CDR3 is CASSPMGQGNEQYF. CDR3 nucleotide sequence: TGTGCCAGCTCACCAATGGGACAGGGTAACGAGCAGTACTTC.

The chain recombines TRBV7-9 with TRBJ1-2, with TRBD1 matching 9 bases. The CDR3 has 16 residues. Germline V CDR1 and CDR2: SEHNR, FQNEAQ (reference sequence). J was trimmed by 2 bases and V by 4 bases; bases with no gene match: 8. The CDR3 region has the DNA TGTGCCAGCAGCTCCACCGGGACAGGGAGGAACTATGGCTACACCTTC. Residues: CASSSTGTGRNYGYTF.

CDR3 loop: CASRWQLNTEAFF. The CDR3 nucleotides are TGTGCCAGTAGGTGGCAGTTGAACACTGAAGCTTTCTTT. The chain links TRBV19 to TRBJ1-1; D unclear. V lost 6 bases to trimming and J lost 0 bases, with 8 bases between them. The CDR3 loop spans 13 amino acids. Per germline, CDR1 LNHDA and CDR2 SQIVND (reference sequence).

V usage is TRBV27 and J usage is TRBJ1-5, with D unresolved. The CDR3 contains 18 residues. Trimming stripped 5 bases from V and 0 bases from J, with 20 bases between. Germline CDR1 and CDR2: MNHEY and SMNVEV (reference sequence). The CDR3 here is CASSTTRPGADSNQPQHF. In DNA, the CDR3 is TGTGCCAGCAGTACTACCCGTCCGGGAGCCGATAGCAATCAGCCCCAGCATTTT.

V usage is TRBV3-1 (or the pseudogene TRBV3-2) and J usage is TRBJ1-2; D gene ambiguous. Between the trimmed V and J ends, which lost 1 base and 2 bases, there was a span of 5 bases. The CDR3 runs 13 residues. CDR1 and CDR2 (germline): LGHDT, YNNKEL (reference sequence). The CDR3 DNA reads TGTGCCAGCAGCCAAGCAGGAAACTATGGCTACACCTTC. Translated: CASSQAGNYGYTF.

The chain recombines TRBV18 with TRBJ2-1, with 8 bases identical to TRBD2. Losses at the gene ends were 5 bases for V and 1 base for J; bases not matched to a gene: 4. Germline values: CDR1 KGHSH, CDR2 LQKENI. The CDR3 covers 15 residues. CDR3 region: CASSETSGSYNEQFF. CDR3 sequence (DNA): TGTGCCAGCTCAGAAACTAGCGGATCCTACAATGAGCAGTTCTTC.

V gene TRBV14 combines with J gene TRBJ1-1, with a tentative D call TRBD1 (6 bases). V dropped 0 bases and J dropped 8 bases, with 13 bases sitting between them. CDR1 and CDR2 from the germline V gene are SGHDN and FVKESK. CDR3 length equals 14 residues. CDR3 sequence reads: CASSQEYPTGEAFF. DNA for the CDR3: TGTGCCAGCAGCCAAGAGTACCCCACAGGGGAAGCTTTCTTT.

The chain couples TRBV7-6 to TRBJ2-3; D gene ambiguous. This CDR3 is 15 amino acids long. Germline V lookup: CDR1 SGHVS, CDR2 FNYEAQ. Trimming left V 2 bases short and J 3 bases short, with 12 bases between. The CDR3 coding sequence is TGTGCCAGCAGCTTAATGGTCCTTCGGACAGATACGCAGTATTTT. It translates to CASSLMVLRTDTQYF.

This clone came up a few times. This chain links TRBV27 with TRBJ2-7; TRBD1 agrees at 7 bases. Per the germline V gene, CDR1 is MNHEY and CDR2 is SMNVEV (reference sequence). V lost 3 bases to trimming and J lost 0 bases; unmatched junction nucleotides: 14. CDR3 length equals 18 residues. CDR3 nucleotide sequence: TGTGCCAGCAGTTTCCGCCCTTTCGAGGGACAGATCTCCTACGAGCAGTACTTC. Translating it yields CASSFRPFEGQISYEQYF.

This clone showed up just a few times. CDR3 DNA: TGTGCCAGCAGCTTGGGGGCGGGCCAAAGTTCCTACGAGCAGTACTTC. Its protein product is CASSLGAGQSSYEQYF. The chain couples TRBV7-3 to TRBJ2-7, with D possibly TRBD1 on 6 matching bases. The CDR3 has 16 amino acids. V dropped 3 bases and J dropped 1 base, with 16 bases sitting between them. Germline V gives CDR1 SGHTA, CDR2 FQGTGA.

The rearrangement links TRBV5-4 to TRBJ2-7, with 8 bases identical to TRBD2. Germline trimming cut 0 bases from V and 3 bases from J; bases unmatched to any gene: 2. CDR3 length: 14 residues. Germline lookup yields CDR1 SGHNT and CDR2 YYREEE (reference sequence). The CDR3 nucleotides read TGTGCCAGCAGCTTGGGAGGGACTAGCTACGAGCAGTACTTC. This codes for CASSLGGTSYEQYF.

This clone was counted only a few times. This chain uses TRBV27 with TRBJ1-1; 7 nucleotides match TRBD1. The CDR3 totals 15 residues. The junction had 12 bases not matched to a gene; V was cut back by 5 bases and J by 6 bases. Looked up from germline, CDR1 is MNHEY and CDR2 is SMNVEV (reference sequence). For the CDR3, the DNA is TGTGCCAGCAGTCCGACGGGACAGTGGACCCCTGAAGCTTTCTTT. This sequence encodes CASSPTGQWTPEAFF.

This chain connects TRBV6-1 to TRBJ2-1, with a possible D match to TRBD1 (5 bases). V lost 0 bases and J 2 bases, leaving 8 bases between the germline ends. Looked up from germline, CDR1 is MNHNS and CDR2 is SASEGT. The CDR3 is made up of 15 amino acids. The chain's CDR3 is CASSEAQGPYNEQFF. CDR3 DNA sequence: TGTGCCAGCAGTGAAGCGCAGGGTCCCTACAATGAGCAGTTCTTC.

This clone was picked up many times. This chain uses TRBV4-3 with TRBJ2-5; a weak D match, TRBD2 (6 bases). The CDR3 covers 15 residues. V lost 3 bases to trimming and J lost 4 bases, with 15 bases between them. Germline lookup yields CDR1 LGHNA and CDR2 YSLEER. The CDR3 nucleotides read TGCGCCAGCAGCCAGGAGGGTCTTGGGACAGAGACCCAGTACTTC. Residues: CASSQEGLGTETQYF.

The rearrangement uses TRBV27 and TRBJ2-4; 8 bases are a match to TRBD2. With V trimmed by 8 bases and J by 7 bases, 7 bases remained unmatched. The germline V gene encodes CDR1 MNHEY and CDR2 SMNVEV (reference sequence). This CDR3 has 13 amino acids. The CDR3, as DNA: TGTGCCAGCGGAAGCGGGAGCGGCAACATTCAGTACTTC. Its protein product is CASGSGSGNIQYF.

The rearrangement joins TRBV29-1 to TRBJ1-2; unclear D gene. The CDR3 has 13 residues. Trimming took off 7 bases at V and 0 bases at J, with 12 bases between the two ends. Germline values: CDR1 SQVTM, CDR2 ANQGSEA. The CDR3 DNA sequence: TGCAGCGCCCGCGCGGTACCTAACTATGGCTACACCTTC. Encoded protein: CSARAVPNYGYTF.

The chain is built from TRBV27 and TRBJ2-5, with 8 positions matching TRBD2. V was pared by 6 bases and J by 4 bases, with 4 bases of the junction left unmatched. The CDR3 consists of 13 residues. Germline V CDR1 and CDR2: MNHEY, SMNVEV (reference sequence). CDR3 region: CASRGLARETQYF. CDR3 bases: TGTGCCAGCAGAGGACTAGCCCGAGAGACCCAGTACTTC.

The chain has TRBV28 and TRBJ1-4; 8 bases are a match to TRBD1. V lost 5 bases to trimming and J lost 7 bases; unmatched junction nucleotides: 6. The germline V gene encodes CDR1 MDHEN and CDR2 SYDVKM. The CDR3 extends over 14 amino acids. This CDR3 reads CASSTGGAIEKLFF. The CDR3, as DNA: TGTGCCAGCAGTACAGGGGGGGCGATTGAAAAACTGTTTTTT.

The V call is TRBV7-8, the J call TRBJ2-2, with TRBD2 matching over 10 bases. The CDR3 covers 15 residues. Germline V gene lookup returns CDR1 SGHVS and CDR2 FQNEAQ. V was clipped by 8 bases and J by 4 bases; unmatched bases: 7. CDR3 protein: CASGFSGGSTGELFF. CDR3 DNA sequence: TGTGCCAGCGGATTTAGCGGGGGGAGCACCGGGGAGCTGTTTTTT.

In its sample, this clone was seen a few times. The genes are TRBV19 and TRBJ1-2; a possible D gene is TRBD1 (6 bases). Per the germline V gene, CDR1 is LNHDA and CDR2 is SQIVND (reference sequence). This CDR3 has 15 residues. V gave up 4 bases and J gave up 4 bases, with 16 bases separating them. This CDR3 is CASSTETGFRYGYTF. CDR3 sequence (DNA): TGTGCCAGTAGTACAGAGACAGGTTTTCGCTATGGCTACACCTTC.

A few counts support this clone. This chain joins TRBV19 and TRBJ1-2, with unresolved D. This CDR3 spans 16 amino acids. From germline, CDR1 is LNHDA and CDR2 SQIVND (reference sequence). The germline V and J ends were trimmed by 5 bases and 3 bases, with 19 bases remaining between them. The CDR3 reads CASSLLVTGPHYGYTF. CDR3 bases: TGTGCCAGTAGTCTCCTCGTGACTGGTCCCCACTATGGCTACACCTTC.